The sample holds a few counts of the clone carrying this T cell receptor (beta chain). Its antigen is still unknown. Germline V gene data show CDR1 as SEHNR and CDR2 as FQNEAQ (reference sequence). This CDR3 region has 15 residues. V gave up 2 bases and J gave up 0 bases; unmatched junction bases: 0. The sample comes from a study of T cell responses to AZD1222 COVID-19 vaccine. Regarding the study as a whole: Donors in the cohort were predominantly white British and more often female, and clonal diversity was possibly underestimated. Reports indicate that nearly half of spike-specific TCRs are directed at unmutated variant regions. Seropositive AZD1222 recipients at baseline numbered only five or six.

Data came from immunoSEQ multiplex PCR; TCRdb stores just in-frame clones and leaves some out. The data hold 150,000 to 200,000 clones, with nearly 95% observed a single time. Specimen: peripheral blood, collected on day 0 of AZD1222 vaccination. This clonotype originated in an adult in good health. V gene TRBV7-9 combines with J gene TRBJ2-3, with 9 bases that match TRBD2. CDR3 region: CASSLLAGSTDTQYF. The CDR3 DNA is TGTGCCAGCAGCTTACTAGCGGGGAGCACAGATACGCAGTATTTT. Full variable domain (rest looked up from reference TRBV7-9 and TRBJ2-3): DTGVSQNPRHKITKRGQNVTFRCDPISEHNRLYWYRQTLGQGPEFLTYFQNEAQLEKSRLLSDRFSAERPKGSFSTLEIQRTEQGDSAMYLCASSLLAGSTDTQYFGPGTRLTVL.